This is a list of T cell receptor beta chains from one sample in a study of shared clonotypes between healthy human individuals. Using immunoSEQ multiplex PCR, the repertoire was profiled, and TCRdb retains in-frame clones only, with some absent. The top ten hold less than 2% of the sample, which has roughly 760,000 clones, approximately 79% seen once. The sequencing sample was made of memory CD4+ T cells sorted from blood. The receptors originated from a woman in her twenties or thirties in good health. CDR3s include the opening cysteine and the closing phenylalanine or tryptophan. A D gene is named only where the DNA matches it firmly. Clone size is not always given. Where it is, it says once, few, many or a class for expanded clones.

CDR3 DNA	CDR3 protein	V gene	clone size	J gene	D gene
TGTGCCAGCAGCGTTAGCTTCTCCTACGAGCAGTACTTC	CASSVSFSYEQYF	TRBV9	.	TRBJ2-7	.
TGTGCCAGCAGTTTACTGCGCGGGGAGACCCAGTACTTC	CASSLLRGETQYF	TRBV27	few	TRBJ2-5	.
TGTGCCAGCAGTTCCATAACACGGGCCGGTCAGCCCCAGCATTTT	CASSSITRAGQPQHF	TRBV6-6	many	TRBJ1-5	.
TGTGCCAGCAGTTTATGGAGGCTAGCGGCCAACAATGAGCAGTTCTTC	CASSLWRLAANNEQFF	TRBV28	.	TRBJ2-1	TRBD2
TGTGCCAGCTCACCACGACTGGGAGATACAACTAATGAAAAACTGTTTTTT	CASSPRLGDTTNEKLFF	TRBV18	once	TRBJ1-4	.
TGTGCCTGGCGGGGGGGTTTCGCCCTCGAGCAGTACTTC	CAWRGGFALEQYF	TRBV30	.	TRBJ2-7	TRBD2
TGTGCCAGCAGCTTTAGCCTGAAAGAGACCCAGTACTTC	CASSFSLKETQYF	TRBV11-2	few	TRBJ2-5	.
TGTGCCAGCAGTTCGGGGGCCGGGGGTCTCGAGCAGTACTTC	CASSSGAGGLEQYF	TRBV28	.	TRBJ2-7	.
TGCGCCAGCAGCTTGGGGACGGGAAACTGGGGCGAGCAGTACTTC	CASSLGTGNWGEQYF	TRBV5-1	.	TRBJ2-7	.
TGTGCCAGTAGTATTTTGGCAGGGGAGTATAGCAATCAGCCCCAGCATTTT	CASSILAGEYSNQPQHF	TRBV19	.	TRBJ1-5	.
TGTGCCAGCAGCTTGGGCAGGCCGTACACTGAAGCTTTCTTT	CASSLGRPYTEAFF	TRBV5-6	.	TRBJ1-1	.
TGCGCCAGCAGCTTGGGCGGGGTATCAAACACCGGGGAGCTGTTTTTT	CASSLGGVSNTGELFF	TRBV5-1	.	TRBJ2-2	.
TGTGCCAGCAGATCAGCGGGAGTGAGGTACAATGAGCAGTTCTTC	CASRSAGVRYNEQFF	TRBV27	.	TRBJ2-1	TRBD2
TGTGCCAGCAGGGAGAGACAAGGTGGAACTGAAGCTTTCTTT	CASRERQGGTEAFF	TRBV2	few	TRBJ1-1	.
TGTGCCAGCAGCTTGGCAGGAATGAACACTGAAGCTTTCTTT	CASSLAGMNTEAFF	TRBV11-2	.	TRBJ1-1	.
TGTGCCAGTAGTAAGATGGACCCCGCCGACACTGAAGCTTTCTTT	CASSKMDPADTEAFF	TRBV19	once	TRBJ1-1	.